The 10 T cell receptor beta chains below were found in one sample sequenced in a study of OX40 agonist ivuxolimab in advanced cancers. The method was immunoSEQ multiplex PCR; TCRdb's version includes in-frame clones alone and lacks a portion of them. The sample lists tens of thousands of clones, around 81% seen once, with less than 40% in the top ten. This sample comprised CD4+ or CD8+ T cells sorted from blood, obtained in a trial of the OX40 agonist ivuxolimab. These receptors came from an adult with an advanced solid tumor such as melanoma, head and neck, liver or kidney cancer.

The rearrangement uses TRBV6-5 and TRBJ1-5, with 7 bases fitting TRBD1. The CDR3 has 15 residues. Unmatched junction bases numbered 9, after V lost 6 bases and J lost 4 bases. The germline CDR1 and CDR2 sequences are MNHEY and SVGAGI. This CDR3 is CASSPTGALNQPQHF. CDR3 bases: TGTGCCAGCAGCCCTACAGGGGCTCTAAATCAGCCCCAGCATTTT.

The genes are TRBV15 and TRBJ1-3, with 12 bases that match TRBD1. The CDR3 sequence is 18 residues long. V trimming: 10 bases; J trimming: 0 bases; junction bases outside the gene matches: 13. Per germline, CDR1 LNHNV and CDR2 YYDKDF (reference sequence). The CDR3 is CAIQGLGQGAPSGNTIYF. In DNA, the CDR3 is TGTGCCATCCAGGGACTGGGACAGGGGGCCCCCTCTGGAAACACCATATATTTT. The complete variable domain, with remaining parts taken from reference TRBV15 and TRBJ1-3, reads DAMVIQNPRYQVTQFGKPVTLSCSQTLNHNVMYWYQQKSSQAPKLLFHYYDKDFNNEADTPDNFQSRRPNTSFCFLDIRSPGLGDTAMYLCAIQGLGQGAPSGNTIYFGEGSWLTVV.

The rearrangement links TRBV5-1 to TRBJ1-5; D is unresolved. Germline CDR1 SGHRS, CDR2 YFSETQ. The CDR3 consists of 13 residues. V was clipped by 4 bases and J by 4 bases, with 9 bases between them. CDR3 sequence: CASSPDRNQPQHF. The CDR3 DNA follows: TGCGCCAGCAGCCCGGATAGAAATCAGCCCCAGCATTTT.

This chain joins TRBV27 and TRBJ2-7; D not certain. This CDR3 region has 15 residues. Germline assignment: CDR1 MNHEY and CDR2 SMNVEV (reference sequence). Deletions cut 5 bases from V and 0 bases from J, with 14 bases between. The CDR3 loop reads CASSLGGAGSYEQYF. The CDR3 bases are TGTGCCAGCAGTCTAGGTGGAGCAGGCTCCTACGAGCAGTACTTC.

The CDR3 sequence: CASSPGPSYEQYF. For the CDR3, the DNA is TGTGCCAGCAGCCCGGGACCTTCCTACGAGCAGTACTTC. The gene calls are TRBV7-8 and TRBJ2-7, with D perhaps TRBD1 or TRBD2 (5 bases each). The V and J ends lost 5 bases and 1 base respectively, with 9 bases between them. The CDR3 sequence is 13 residues long. The germline CDR1 and CDR2 sequences are SGHVS and FQNEAQ.

V gene TRBV4-1 combines with J gene TRBJ2-7, with D unresolved. CDR3 size: 15 residues. V lost 1 base to trimming and J lost 2 bases, with 12 bases between them. Germline V CDR1 and CDR2: MGHRA, YSYEKL. The CDR3 region has the DNA TGCGCCAGCAGCCAAGGGGTTCAGGTGGCCTACGAGCAGTACTTC. Amino acids: CASSQGVQVAYEQYF.

The gene calls are TRBV2 and TRBJ2-3, with 9 positions matching TRBD2. J gave up 3 bases and V 1 base, and 11 bases lay outside the gene matches. This CDR3 region has 18 residues. Germline V gene sequence: CDR1 SNHLY, CDR2 FYNNEI. CDR3 sequence: CASSEGRGTSGRTDTQYF. CDR3 DNA sequence: TGTGCCAGCAGTGAAGGGAGGGGTACCAGCGGGAGGACAGATACGCAGTATTTT.

The rearrangement uses TRBV6-5 and TRBJ1-1; D uncertain. The germline CDR1 and CDR2 sequences are MNHEY and SVGAGI. This CDR3 is built from 14 residues. V was cut by 5 bases and J by 5 bases, with 15 bases left in between. CDR3 DNA: TGTGCCAGCAGTCCTGGACGCTCGGCGACTGAAGCTTTCTTT. Translation: CASSPGRSATEAFF.

This chain uses TRBV19 with TRBJ2-7; 10 nucleotides match TRBD1. From germline, CDR1 is LNHDA and CDR2 SQIVND (reference sequence). The V segment lost 5 bases and the J segment 4 bases; nucleotides outside the gene matches: 5. CDR3 size: 14 residues. The CDR3 spells CASSPTGGPYEQYF. The CDR3 DNA is TGTGCCAGTAGTCCGACAGGGGGCCCGTACGAGCAGTACTTC.

The V gene is TRBV30, the J gene TRBJ1-1; D not resolved. V was pared by 3 bases and J by 1 base, with 12 bases between. There are 14 residues in the CDR3. The germline V gene has CDR1 GTSNPN and CDR2 SVGIG (reference sequence). The CDR3 DNA is TGTGCCTGGAGATCCCTGGACCGGAACACTGAAGCTTTCTTT. Its protein is CAWRSLDRNTEAFF.